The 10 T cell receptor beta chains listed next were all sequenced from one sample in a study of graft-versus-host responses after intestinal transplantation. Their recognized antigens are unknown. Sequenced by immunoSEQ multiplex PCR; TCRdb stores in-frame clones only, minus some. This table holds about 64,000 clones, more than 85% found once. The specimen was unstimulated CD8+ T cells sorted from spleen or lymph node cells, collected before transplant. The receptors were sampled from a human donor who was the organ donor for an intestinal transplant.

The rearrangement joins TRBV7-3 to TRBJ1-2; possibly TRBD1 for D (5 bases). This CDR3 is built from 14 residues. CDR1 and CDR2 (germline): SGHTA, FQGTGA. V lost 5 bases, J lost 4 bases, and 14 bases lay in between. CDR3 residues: CASSPGWGPYGYTF. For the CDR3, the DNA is TGTGCCAGCAGCCCCGGGTGGGGCCCCTATGGCTACACCTTC.

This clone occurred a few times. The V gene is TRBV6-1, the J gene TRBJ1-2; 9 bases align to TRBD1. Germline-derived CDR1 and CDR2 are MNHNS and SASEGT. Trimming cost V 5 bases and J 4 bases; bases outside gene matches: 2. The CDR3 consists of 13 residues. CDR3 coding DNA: TGTGCCAGCAGTACAGGGGGCGGCTATGGCTACACCTTC. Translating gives CASSTGGGYGYTF.

The CDR3 loop is CASSQVVATDTQYF. CDR3 DNA sequence: TGTGCCAGCAGCCAAGTTGTAGCGACGGATACGCAGTATTTT. This chain connects TRBV14 to TRBJ2-3; D may be TRBD2 (5 bases). V gave up 1 base and J gave up 6 bases, with 11 bases separating them. The CDR3 extends over 14 amino acids. Germline CDR1 reads SGHDN; CDR2 reads FVKESK. Full variable domain (missing parts from reference TRBV14 and TRBJ2-3): EAGVTQFPSHSVIEKGQTVTLRCDPISGHDNLYWYRRVMGKEIKFLLHFVKESKQDESGMPNNRFLAERTGGTYSTLKVQPAELEDSGVYFCASSQVVATDTQYFGPGTRLTVL.

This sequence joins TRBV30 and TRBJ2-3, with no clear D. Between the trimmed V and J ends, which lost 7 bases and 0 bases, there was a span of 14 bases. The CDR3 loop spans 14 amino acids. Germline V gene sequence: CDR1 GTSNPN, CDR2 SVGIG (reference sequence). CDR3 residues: CAYSYLSSTDTQYF. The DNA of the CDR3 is TGTGCCTACTCCTACCTATCTAGCACAGATACGCAGTATTTT.

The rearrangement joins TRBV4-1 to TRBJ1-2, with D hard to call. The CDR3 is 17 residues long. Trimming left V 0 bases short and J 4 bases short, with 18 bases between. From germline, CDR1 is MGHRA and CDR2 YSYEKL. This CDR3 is CASSQELAEGNFYGYTF. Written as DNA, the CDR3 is TGCGCCAGCAGCCAAGAGTTGGCCGAGGGAAATTTCTATGGCTACACCTTC.

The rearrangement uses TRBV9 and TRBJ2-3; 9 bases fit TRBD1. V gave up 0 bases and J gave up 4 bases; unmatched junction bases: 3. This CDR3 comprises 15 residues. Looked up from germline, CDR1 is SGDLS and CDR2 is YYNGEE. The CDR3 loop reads CASSVDTGGSDTQYF. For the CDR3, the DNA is TGTGCCAGCAGCGTAGACACAGGGGGCTCAGATACGCAGTATTTT. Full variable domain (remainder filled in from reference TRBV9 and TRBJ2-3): DSGVTQTPKHLITATGQRVTLRCSPRSGDLSVYWYQQSLDQGLQFLIQYYNGEERAKGNILERFSAQQFPDLHSELNLSSLELGDSALYFCASSVDTGGSDTQYFGPGTRLTVL.

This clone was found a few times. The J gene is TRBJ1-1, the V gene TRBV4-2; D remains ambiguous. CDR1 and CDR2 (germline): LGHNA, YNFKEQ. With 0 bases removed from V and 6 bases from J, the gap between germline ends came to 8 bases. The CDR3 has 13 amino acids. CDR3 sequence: CASSQDEGPEAFF. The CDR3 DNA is TGTGCCAGCAGCCAAGATGAGGGTCCTGAAGCTTTCTTT.

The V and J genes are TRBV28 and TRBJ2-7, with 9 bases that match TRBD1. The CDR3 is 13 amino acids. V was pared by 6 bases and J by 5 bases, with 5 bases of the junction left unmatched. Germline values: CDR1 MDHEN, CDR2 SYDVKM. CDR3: CASSLDRGHEQYF. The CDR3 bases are TGTGCCAGCAGCTTGGACAGGGGCCACGAGCAGTACTTC.

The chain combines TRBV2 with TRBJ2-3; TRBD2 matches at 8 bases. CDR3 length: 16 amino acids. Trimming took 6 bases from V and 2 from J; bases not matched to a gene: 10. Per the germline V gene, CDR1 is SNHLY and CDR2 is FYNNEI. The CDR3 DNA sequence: TGTGCCAGCAGAGGAGGCCTAGCGGGCAACACAGATACGCAGTATTTT. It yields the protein CASRGGLAGNTDTQYF.

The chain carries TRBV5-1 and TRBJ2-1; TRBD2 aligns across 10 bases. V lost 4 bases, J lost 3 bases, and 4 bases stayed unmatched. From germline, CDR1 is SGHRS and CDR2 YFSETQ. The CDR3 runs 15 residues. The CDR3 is CASSPGLAVYNEQFF. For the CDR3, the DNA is TGCGCCAGCAGCCCAGGACTAGCGGTCTACAATGAGCAGTTCTTC.